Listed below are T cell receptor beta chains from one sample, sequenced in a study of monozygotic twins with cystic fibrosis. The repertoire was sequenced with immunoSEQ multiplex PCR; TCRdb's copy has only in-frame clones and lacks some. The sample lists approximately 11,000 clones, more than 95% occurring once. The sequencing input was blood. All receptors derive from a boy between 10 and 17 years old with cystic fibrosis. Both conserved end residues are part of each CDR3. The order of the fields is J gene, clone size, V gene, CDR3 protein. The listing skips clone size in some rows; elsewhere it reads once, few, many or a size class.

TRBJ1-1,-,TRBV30,CAWSVNIGAFF
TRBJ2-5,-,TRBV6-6,CATLGTSYQYF
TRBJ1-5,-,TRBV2,CASMPGGAGQPQHF
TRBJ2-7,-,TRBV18,CASSPSSGDGIGYEQYF
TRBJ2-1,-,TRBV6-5,CASSYSSPSHEQFF
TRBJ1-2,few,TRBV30,CAWSALKGAAMVTF
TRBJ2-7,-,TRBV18,CASSLDRERDEQYF
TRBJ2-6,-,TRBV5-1,CASSFSQGTPGANVLTF
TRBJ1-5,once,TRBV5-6,CASSLAGQGSQPQHF
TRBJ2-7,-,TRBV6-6,CASSSGLAEQYF
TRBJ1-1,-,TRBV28,CASSPGQGRTEAFF
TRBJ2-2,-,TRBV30,CAWSVPRGLSGELFF
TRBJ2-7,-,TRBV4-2,CASSHLGGADEQYF
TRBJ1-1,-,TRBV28,CATTSASVNTEAFF
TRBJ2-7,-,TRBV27,CASSPPSRWDEQYF
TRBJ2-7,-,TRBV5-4,CASSFETEYEQYF
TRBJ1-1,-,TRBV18,CASSTGGRDTEAFF
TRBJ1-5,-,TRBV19,CAGGGLSNQPQHF
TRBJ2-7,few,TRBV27,CASSSLLAGNYEQYF
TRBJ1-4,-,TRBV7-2,CASSKEGRAEKLFF
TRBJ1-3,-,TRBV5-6,CASSMGQPGNTIYF
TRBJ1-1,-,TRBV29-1,CSVERTGASTKAFF
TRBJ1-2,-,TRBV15,CATSRGEAFYGYTF
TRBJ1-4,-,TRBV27,CASSADQGARNEKLFF
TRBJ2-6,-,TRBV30,CAWRRGAGGANVLTF
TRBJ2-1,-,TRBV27,CASSLSGTSGNEQFF
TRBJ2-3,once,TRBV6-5,CASSLQGARTDTQYF
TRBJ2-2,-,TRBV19,CASRGVAGSFTGELFF
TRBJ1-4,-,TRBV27,CASSPYTPTVEKLFF
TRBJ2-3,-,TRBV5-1,CASSLGEGAVDTQYF